This TCR beta chain was retrieved from a study of cytomegalovirus exposure and HLA in healthy donors. In the study overall: Early on, a data release was issued that held roughly 84 million unique TCRs from HLA-typed donors.

Study results and limitations: Researchers reported in a later analysis that a missense DCLRE1C variant was tied to TCR beta V- and J-gene trimming.

Participants comprised healthy donors of bone marrow. V shed 1 base, J shed 9 bases, and the junction held 7 bases outside the gene matches. From germline, CDR1 is LGHNA and CDR2 YSLEER. This CDR3 region has 14 residues. The primer mix had 60 Vbeta and 13 Jbeta primers. Authors' data handling: In a later analysis, of tens of millions of unique beta chains, about 12 million appeared in at least two donors. Sequenced by immunoSEQ multiplex PCR; TCRdb stores in-frame clones only, minus some. V, J and clone size were drawn from that table, and D and trimming were deduced from the DNA. In the table there are a few hundred thousand clones, under 85% of which are singletons. Concerning this clone: Its antigen is currently unknown.

Sequenced sample: PBMCs. The origin of this receptor is a woman aged 45-60 years in good health and CMV-seropositive. This chain links TRBV4-3 with TRBJ1-1, with TRBD1 matching over 8 bases. The CDR3 DNA reads as TGCGCCAGCAGCCAAGTAACAGGGGGAGAAAAAGCTTTCTTT. The encoded protein is CASSQVTGGEKAFF.